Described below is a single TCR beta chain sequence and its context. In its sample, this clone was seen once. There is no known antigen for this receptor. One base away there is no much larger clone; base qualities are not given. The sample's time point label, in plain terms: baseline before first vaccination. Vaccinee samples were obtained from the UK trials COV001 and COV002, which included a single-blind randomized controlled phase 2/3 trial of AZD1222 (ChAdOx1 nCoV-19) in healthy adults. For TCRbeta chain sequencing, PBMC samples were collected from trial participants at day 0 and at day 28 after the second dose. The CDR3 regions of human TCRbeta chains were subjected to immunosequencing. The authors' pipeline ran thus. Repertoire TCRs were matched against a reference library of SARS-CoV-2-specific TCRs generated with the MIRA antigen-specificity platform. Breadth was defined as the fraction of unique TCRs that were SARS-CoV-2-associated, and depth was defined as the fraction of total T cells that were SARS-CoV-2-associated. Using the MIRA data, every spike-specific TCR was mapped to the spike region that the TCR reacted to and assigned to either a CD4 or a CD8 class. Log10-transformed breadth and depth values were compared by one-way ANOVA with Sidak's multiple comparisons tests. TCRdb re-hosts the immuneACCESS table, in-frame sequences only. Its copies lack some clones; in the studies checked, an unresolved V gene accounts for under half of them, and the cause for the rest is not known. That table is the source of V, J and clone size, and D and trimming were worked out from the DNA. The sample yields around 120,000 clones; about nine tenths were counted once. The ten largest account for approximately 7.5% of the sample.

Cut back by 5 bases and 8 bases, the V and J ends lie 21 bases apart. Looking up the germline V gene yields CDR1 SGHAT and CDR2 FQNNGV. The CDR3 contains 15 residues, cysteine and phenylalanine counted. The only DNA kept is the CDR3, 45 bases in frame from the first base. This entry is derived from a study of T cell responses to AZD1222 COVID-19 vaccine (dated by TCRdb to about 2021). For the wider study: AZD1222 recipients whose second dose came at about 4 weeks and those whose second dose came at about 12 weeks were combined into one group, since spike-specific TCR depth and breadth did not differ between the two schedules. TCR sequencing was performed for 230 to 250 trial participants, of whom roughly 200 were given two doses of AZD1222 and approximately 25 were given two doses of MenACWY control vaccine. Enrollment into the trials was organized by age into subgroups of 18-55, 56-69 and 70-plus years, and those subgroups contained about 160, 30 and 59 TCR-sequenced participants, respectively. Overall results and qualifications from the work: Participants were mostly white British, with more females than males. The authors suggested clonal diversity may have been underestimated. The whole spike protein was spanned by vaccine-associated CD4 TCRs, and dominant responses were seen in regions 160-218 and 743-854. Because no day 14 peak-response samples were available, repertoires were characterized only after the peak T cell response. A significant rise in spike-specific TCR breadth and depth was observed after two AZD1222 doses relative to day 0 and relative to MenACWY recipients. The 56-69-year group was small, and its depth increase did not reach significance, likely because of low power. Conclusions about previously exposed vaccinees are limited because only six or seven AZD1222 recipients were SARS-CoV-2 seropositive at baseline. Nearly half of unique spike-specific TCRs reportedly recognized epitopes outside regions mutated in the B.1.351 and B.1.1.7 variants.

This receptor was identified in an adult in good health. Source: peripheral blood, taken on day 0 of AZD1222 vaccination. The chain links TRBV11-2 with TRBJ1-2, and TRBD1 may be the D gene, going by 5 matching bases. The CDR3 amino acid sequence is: CASSPGTPGGGGYTF. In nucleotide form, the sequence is TGTGCCAGCAGCCCCGGGACCCCCGGGGGTGGGGGCTACACCTTC.